This T cell receptor (beta chain) was documented in a study of regulatory T cells in long-lasting Graves disease. Researchers made TCR beta libraries by using iRepertoire HTBI primers and running Arm-PCR on CDR3 regions. Each CDR3 protein gets one entry after TCRdb re-called the multiplex PCR reads with MiXCR. The data hold fewer than 450,000 distinct CDR3 sequences, with roughly 20% observed a single time. Time point: persistent/refractory GD, antithyroid drugs over 5 years with positive TRAb. The TCR library was made from RNA extracted from PBMCs. Sequencing used peripheral blood mononuclear cells (PBMCs), obtained when the disease was refractory, from a patient treated with antithyroid drugs. The TCR originated in a female donor with Graves disease.

Here the CDR3 reads CASSPQNKQYF. DNA of the CDR3: TGTGCCAGCAGTCCCCAGAACAAGCAGTACTTC. V is TRBV6-1 and J is TRBJ2-7; no reliable D call. Trimming stripped 5 bases from V and 8 bases from J, with 10 bases between. This CDR3 contains 11 residues. CDR1 and CDR2 from the germline V gene are MNHNS and SASEGT.